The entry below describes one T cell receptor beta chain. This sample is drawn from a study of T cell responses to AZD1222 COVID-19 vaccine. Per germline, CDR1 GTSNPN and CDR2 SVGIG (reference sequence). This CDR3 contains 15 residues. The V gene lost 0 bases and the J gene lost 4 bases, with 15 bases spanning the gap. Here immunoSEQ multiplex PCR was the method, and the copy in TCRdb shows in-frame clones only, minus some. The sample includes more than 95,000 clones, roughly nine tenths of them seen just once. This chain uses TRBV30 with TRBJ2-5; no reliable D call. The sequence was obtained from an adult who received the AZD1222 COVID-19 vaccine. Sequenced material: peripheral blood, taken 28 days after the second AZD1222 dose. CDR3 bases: TGTGCCTGGAGTGTACCTACTAACTACGGAGAGACCCAGTACTTC. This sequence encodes CAWSVPTNYGETQYF.